Following are 29 T cell receptor beta chains from one sample sequenced in a study of blood T cell repertoires in COVID-19 (dated by TCRdb to about 2020). The library relied on the immunoSEQ multiplex PCR assay. The source is immuneACCESS, and TCRdb retained only in-frame sequences with V and J called. Part of the clones is not carried over; for the studies checked, unresolved V genes explain less than half of this, and the remainder is unexplained. For this sample there are fewer than 150,000 clones; about 90% appear just once. Approximately 3.6% of the sample lies in the top ten. The sequencing input was peripheral blood. These receptors were taken from a woman aged 60 to 75 with acute or convalescent COVID-19.

This clone showed up just once. The rearrangement links TRBV28 to TRBJ1-5, with D possibly being TRBD1 (5 bases). With 6 bases removed from V and 0 bases from J, the gap between germline ends came to 9 bases. Germline CDR1 reads MDHEN; CDR2 reads SYDVKM. The CDR3 spans 14 residues. The chain's CDR3 is CASSHDSSNQPQHF. The CDR3, as DNA: TGTGCCAGCAGCCATGACAGTAGCAATCAGCCCCAGCATTTT.

This chain uses TRBV10-2 with TRBJ1-4; D may be TRBD1 (6 bases). V was cut by 5 bases and J by 11 bases, with 27 bases left in between. CDR1 is WSHSY, CDR2 SAAADI, per germline. The CDR3 sequence is 17 residues long. The CDR3 DNA follows: TGCGCCAGCAGTCCTACCCCCACAGGGTCGAGGATGGGGAAACTGTTTTTT. This gives the protein CASSPTPTGSRMGKLFF.

The V call is TRBV11-3, the J call TRBJ1-3; a weak D match, TRBD1 (5 bases). The CDR3 runs 15 residues. The germline gives CDR1 SGHNT, CDR2 YENEEA. The V and J ends lost 8 bases and 0 bases respectively, with 14 bases between them. The CDR3 loop is CASVDRANSGNTIYF. DNA of the CDR3: TGTGCCAGCGTCGACAGAGCCAACTCTGGAAACACCATATATTTT. Filled out from reference TRBV11-3 and TRBJ1-3, the complete variable domain reads EAGVVQSPRYKIIEKKQPVAFWCNPISGHNTLYWYLQNLGQGPELLIRYENEEAVDDSQLPKDRFSAERLKGVDSTLKIQPAELGDSAVYLCASVDRANSGNTIYFGEGSWLTVV.

The chain employs TRBV29-1 and TRBJ2-5; TRBD1 aligns across 12 bases. The germline V gene has CDR1 SQVTM and CDR2 ANQGSEA. V dropped 7 bases and J dropped 4; count of bases not matched to a gene: 4. The CDR3 loop spans 13 amino acids. The CDR3 loop reads CSGDRGLRETQYF. CDR3 DNA: TGCAGCGGGGACAGGGGGCTTCGAGAGACCCAGTACTTC.

The chain links TRBV24-1 to TRBJ1-5; D unclear. Trimming took 12 bases from V and 4 from J, leaving 15 bases between them. Germline V gene data show CDR1 as KGHDR and CDR2 as SFDVKD. The CDR3 is made up of 13 amino acids. CDR3 coding DNA: TGTGCCGCGCGGGGAGGCCCGAATCAGCCCCAGCATTTT. It encodes CAARGGPNQPQHF.

This CDR3 reads CASSFKPGTGDTDTQYF. CDR3 coding DNA: TGTGCCAGCAGTTTTAAACCCGGGACAGGGGACACAGATACGCAGTATTTT. The rearrangement joins TRBV28 to TRBJ2-3; 10 nucleotides match TRBD1. Germline CDR1 MDHEN, CDR2 SYDVKM. V shed 3 bases and J 2 bases; nucleotides not matched to a gene: 8. The CDR3 extends over 17 amino acids.

V gene TRBV7-8 combines with J gene TRBJ1-3; 7 positions agree with TRBD1. Germline CDR1 and CDR2: SGHVS and FQNEAQ. The V gene end was trimmed by 5 bases and the J gene end by 0 bases; junction bases not matched to a gene: 10. This CDR3 contains 17 residues. This CDR3 reads CASSAASPGGSGNTIYF. Written as DNA, the CDR3 is TGTGCCAGCAGCGCAGCAAGCCCAGGGGGCTCTGGAAACACCATATATTTT.

This chain connects TRBV7-2 to TRBJ1-1; possibly TRBD1 for D (5 bases). CDR1 and CDR2 from the germline V gene are SGHTA and FQGNSA. The CDR3 totals 14 residues. V was trimmed by 5 bases and J by 1 base, leaving 11 bases between them. The CDR3 reads CASSPQGGNTEAFF. The CDR3, as DNA: TGTGCCAGCAGCCCGCAGGGCGGGAACACTGAAGCTTTCTTT.

This clone came up once. The chain has TRBV5-5 and TRBJ1-5; D unresolved. This CDR3 spans 15 amino acids. V lost 1 base and J 1 base, leaving 9 bases between the germline ends. Looked up from germline, CDR1 is SGHKS and CDR2 is YYEKEE (reference sequence). CDR3 in DNA: TGTGCCAGCAGCTTGATACAAGTCAGCAATCAGCCCCAGCATTTT. Protein: CASSLIQVSNQPQHF.

This clone was detected only a few times. Within the sample, other DNA sequences also encode this same CDR3. J is TRBJ1-1 and V is TRBV18; D is perhaps TRBD1 (6 bases). With 5 bases removed from V and 2 bases from J, the gap between germline ends came to 9 bases. The CDR3 has 13 amino acids. Germline CDR1 is KGHSH and CDR2 is LQKENI. The CDR3 DNA sequence: TGTGCCAGCTCAGGACAGTTAAACACTGAAGCTTTCTTT. It encodes CASSGQLNTEAFF.

V usage is TRBV5-1 and J usage is TRBJ2-2; TRBD1 agrees at 7 bases. J was trimmed by 7 bases and V by 1 base; bases with no gene match: 7. Germline assignment: CDR1 SGHRS and CDR2 YFSETQ. This CDR3 has 15 amino acids. In DNA form, the CDR3 reads TGCGCCAGCAGCTTGATCCAGGGGGTGGTCGGGGAGCTGTTTTTT. It codes for CASSLIQGVVGELFF. Full variable domain (rest looked up from reference TRBV5-1 and TRBJ2-2): KAGVTQTPRYLIKTRGQQVTLSCSPISGHRSVSWYQQTPGQGLQFLFEYFSETQRNKGNFPGRFSGRQFSNSRSEMNVSTLELGDSALYLCASSLIQGVVGELFFGEGSRLTVL.

The V and J genes are TRBV24-1 and TRBJ1-2, with TRBD1 identical over 8 bases. Per germline, CDR1 KGHDR and CDR2 SFDVKD. This CDR3 region has 15 residues. The junction had 5 bases not matched to a gene; V was cut back by 3 bases and J by 3 bases. DNA for the CDR3: TGTGCCACCAGTGATGACCGACAGGGGCACTATGGCTACACCTTC. Translating gives CATSDDRQGHYGYTF.

The chain carries TRBV5-1 and TRBJ2-2; 9 bases line up with TRBD2. CDR1 is SGHRS, CDR2 YFSETQ, per germline. V shed 2 bases and J 7 bases; nucleotides not matched to a gene: 6. The length of the CDR3 is 15 residues. The CDR3 region has the DNA TGCGCCAGCAGCTTTGCGGGAGGGCCCGGCGGGGAGCTGTTTTTT. Its translation is CASSFAGGPGGELFF.

The rearrangement joins TRBV14 to TRBJ2-1; possibly TRBD2 for D (6 bases). Germline V CDR1 and CDR2: SGHDN, FVKESK. CDR3 length: 14 residues. V was trimmed by 6 bases and J by 6 bases, leaving 15 bases between them. Here the CDR3 DNA reads TGTGCCAGCAGACCCGGGGGATCGGTCAATGAGCAGTTCTTC. It translates to CASRPGGSVNEQFF.

Concerning this clone: Within the sample, other DNA sequences also encode this same CDR3. The rearrangement joins TRBV5-1 to TRBJ1-4; TRBD1 is a possible D gene (6 bases). The length of the CDR3 is 14 residues. The germline gives CDR1 SGHRS, CDR2 YFSETQ. V was shortened by 2 bases and J by 5 bases, with 10 bases between the two germline ends. This CDR3 is CASSLQGPNEKLFF. The CDR3 DNA follows: TGCGCCAGCAGCTTACAGGGACCAAATGAAAAACTGTTTTTT.

The chain joins TRBV6-5 to TRBJ1-1, with D perhaps TRBD1 (5 bases). Germline CDR1 and CDR2: MNHEY and SVGAGI. This CDR3 is built from 14 residues. Trimming cost V 6 bases and J 5 bases, with 16 bases left between them. CDR3: CASRKGQTETEAFF. For the CDR3, the DNA is TGTGCCAGCAGAAAGGGCCAGACAGAGACTGAAGCTTTCTTT.

This chain uses TRBV13 with TRBJ1-2; D remains unclear. CDR3 length: 14 amino acids. V lost 2 bases, J lost 4 bases, and 11 bases lay in between. Germline assignment: CDR1 PRHDT and CDR2 FYEKMQ (reference sequence). The CDR3 sequence: CASSLNSNIYGYTF. The CDR3 DNA is TGTGCCAGCAGCTTAAACAGCAACATCTATGGCTACACCTTC. Supplemented by reference TRBV13 and TRBJ1-2, the full variable domain reads AAGVIQSPRHLIKEKRETATLKCYPIPRHDTVYWYQQGPGQDPQFLISFYEKMQSDKGSIPDRFSAQQFSDYHSELNMSSLELGDSALYFCASSLNSNIYGYTFGSGTRLTVV.

The chain carries TRBV5-6 and TRBJ1-5, with D tentatively TRBD1 (6 bases). This CDR3 contains 14 residues. Trimming stripped 4 bases from V and 3 bases from J, with 11 bases between. Germline V gene sequence: CDR1 SGHDT, CDR2 YYEEEE. The CDR3 protein is CASSAGQLNQPQHF. For the CDR3, the DNA is TGTGCCAGCAGCGCCGGACAGCTCAATCAGCCCCAGCATTTT.

This clone occurred a few times. The chain uses TRBV29-1 and TRBJ1-1, with D perhaps TRBD1 (5 bases). Trimming pared 5 bases from V and 5 bases from J, leaving 12 bases between. Germline V gene sequence: CDR1 SQVTM, CDR2 ANQGSEA. This CDR3 has 12 residues. The CDR3 loop is CSVQGAMTEAFF. DNA for the CDR3: TGCAGCGTTCAAGGGGCTATGACTGAAGCTTTCTTT.

This CDR3 is CATSDLVGSTDTQYF. The CDR3 DNA reads as TGTGCCACCAGTGATTTGGTCGGGAGCACAGATACGCAGTATTTT. This chain joins TRBV24-1 and TRBJ2-3; D gene unclear. The germline V gene has CDR1 KGHDR and CDR2 SFDVKD. V lost 0 bases to trimming and J lost 0 bases, with 6 bases between them. This CDR3 is 15 amino acids long.

V usage is TRBV28 and J usage is TRBJ2-3; 8 bases map to TRBD1. The ends lost 5 bases at V and 3 bases at J; junction bases unmatched: 7. The CDR3 spans 15 residues. Germline V gives CDR1 MDHEN, CDR2 SYDVKM. CDR3 nucleotides: TGTGCCAGCAGTCAGGGGGCTCGGGGGACAGATACGCAGTATTTT. This sequence encodes CASSQGARGTDTQYF.

This rearrangement joins TRBV5-1 to TRBJ2-3, with TRBD1 as a possible D gene (6 bases). The CDR3 runs to 14 residues. Trimming removed 3 bases at V and 4 bases at J, with 12 bases between. The V gene's germline CDR1 is SGHRS and CDR2 YFSETQ. CDR3 in amino acids: CASSSRGFSDTQYF. The CDR3 DNA sequence: TGCGCCAGCAGCTCCAGGGGATTTTCAGATACGCAGTATTTT.

The chain has TRBV7-9 and TRBJ1-1, with TRBD1 as a possible D gene (5 bases). V gave up 1 base and J gave up 2 bases, with 11 bases separating them. Germline loops: CDR1 SEHNR, CDR2 FQNEAQ (reference sequence). The CDR3 runs 15 residues. CDR3 bases: TGTGCCAGCAGCTTAGTACCCGACAGAAACACTGAAGCTTTCTTT. Encoded protein: CASSLVPDRNTEAFF.

This chain links TRBV5-1 with TRBJ1-4; TRBD1 aligns across 8 bases. Looked up from germline, CDR1 is SGHRS and CDR2 is YFSETQ. Unmatched junction bases numbered 3, after V lost 3 bases and J lost 2 bases. The CDR3 runs 15 residues. Here the CDR3 DNA reads TGCGCCAGCAGCTCTGGGACAGGTACTAATGAAAAACTGTTTTTT. It specifies CASSSGTGTNEKLFF.

This clone has just a few counts. This chain joins TRBV7-2 and TRBJ1-2; 10 bases map to TRBD1. CDR3 length equals 15 residues. Germline V gene lookup returns CDR1 SGHTA and CDR2 FQGNSA. After removal of 6 bases from V and 3 bases from J, the junction contained 7 bases not matched to a gene. The CDR3 here is CASRLETGGDYGYTF. CDR3 DNA sequence: TGTGCCAGCAGACTAGAGACAGGGGGCGACTATGGCTACACCTTC.

This sequence joins TRBV28 and TRBJ2-5; possible D gene TRBD2, 5 bases. The CDR3 totals 15 residues. The germline CDR1 and CDR2 sequences are MDHEN and SYDVKM. The V gene lost 6 bases and the J gene lost 0 bases, with 14 bases spanning the gap. CDR3 DNA: TGTGCCAGCAGCGGGAATCTCCAGTACCAAGAGACCCAGTACTTC. Protein: CASSGNLQYQETQYF.

J is TRBJ2-7 and V is TRBV6-5; maybe TRBD1 (5 bases). Trimming stripped 7 bases from V and 3 bases from J, with 16 bases between. This CDR3 has 14 amino acids. The germline V gene encodes CDR1 MNHEY and CDR2 SVGAGI. The CDR3 region is CASTLGRAVYEQYF. The DNA of the CDR3 is TGTGCCAGCACCCTAGGCAGGGCGGTCTACGAGCAGTACTTC.

The chain is built from TRBV28 and TRBJ2-7; the match to TRBD1 covers 8 bases. The CDR3 runs to 14 residues. The J segment lost 7 bases and the V segment lost 5 bases, leaving 10 bases of the junction unmatched. Looked up from germline, CDR1 is MDHEN and CDR2 is SYDVKM. Here the CDR3 DNA reads TGTGCCAGCAGTCTACTGGACAGGGATGGGGAGCAGTACTTC. This gives the protein CASSLLDRDGEQYF.

This chain links TRBV30 with TRBJ1-5; maybe TRBD1 (5 bases). The V gene lost 5 bases and the J gene lost 1 base, with 9 bases spanning the gap. CDR1 is GTSNPN and CDR2 is SVGIG in the germline V gene (reference sequence). The CDR3 spans 13 residues. CDR3 sequence: CAWGGESNQPQHF. The CDR3 region has the DNA TGTGCCTGGGGAGGGGAGAGCAATCAGCCCCAGCATTTT.